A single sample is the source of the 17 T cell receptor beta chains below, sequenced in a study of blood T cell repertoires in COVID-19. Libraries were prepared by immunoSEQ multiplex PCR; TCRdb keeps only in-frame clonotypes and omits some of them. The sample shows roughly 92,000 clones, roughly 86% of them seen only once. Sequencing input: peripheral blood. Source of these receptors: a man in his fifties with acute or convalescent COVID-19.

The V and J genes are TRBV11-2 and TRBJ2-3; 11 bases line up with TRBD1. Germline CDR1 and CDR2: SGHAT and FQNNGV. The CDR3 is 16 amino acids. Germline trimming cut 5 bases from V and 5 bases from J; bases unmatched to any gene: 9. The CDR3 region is CASSLSGTGGLDTQYF. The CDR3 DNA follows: TGTGCCAGCAGCCTGTCCGGGACAGGGGGTTTAGATACGCAGTATTTT.

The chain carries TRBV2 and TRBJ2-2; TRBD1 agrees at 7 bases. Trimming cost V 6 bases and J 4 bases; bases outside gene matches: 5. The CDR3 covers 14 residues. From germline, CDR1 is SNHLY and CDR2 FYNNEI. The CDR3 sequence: CASREDRSTGELFF. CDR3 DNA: TGTGCCAGCAGGGAGGACAGGAGCACCGGGGAGCTGTTTTTT. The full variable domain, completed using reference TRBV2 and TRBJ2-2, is EPEVTQTPSHQVTQMGQEVILRCVPISNHLYFYWYRQILGQKVEFLVSFYNNEISEKSEIFDDQFSVERPDGSNFTLKIRSTKLEDSAMYFCASREDRSTGELFFGEGSRLTVL.

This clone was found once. In DNA form, the CDR3 reads TGCGCCAGCAGCCAAGACGACAGGGGAGTTCAGCCCCAGCATTTT. This codes for CASSQDDRGVQPQHF. The chain uses TRBV4-1 and TRBJ1-5; 8 bases fit TRBD1. Germline V gene lookup returns CDR1 MGHRA and CDR2 YSYEKL. The CDR3 sequence is 15 residues long. V gave up 0 bases and J gave up 6 bases; unmatched junction bases: 4.

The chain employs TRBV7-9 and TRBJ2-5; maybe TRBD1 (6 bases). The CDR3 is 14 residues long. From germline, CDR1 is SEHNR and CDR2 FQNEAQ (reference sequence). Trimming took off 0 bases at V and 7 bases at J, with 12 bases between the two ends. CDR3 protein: CASSLATGTSTQYF. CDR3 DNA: TGTGCCAGCAGCTTAGCCACAGGGACCTCGACCCAGTACTTC. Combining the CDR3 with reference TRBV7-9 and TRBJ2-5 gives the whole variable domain DTGVSQNPRHKITKRGQNVTFRCDPISEHNRLYWYRQTLGQGPEFLTYFQNEAQLEKSRLLSDRFSAERPKGSFSTLEIQRTEQGDSAMYLCASSLATGTSTQYFGPGTRLLVL.

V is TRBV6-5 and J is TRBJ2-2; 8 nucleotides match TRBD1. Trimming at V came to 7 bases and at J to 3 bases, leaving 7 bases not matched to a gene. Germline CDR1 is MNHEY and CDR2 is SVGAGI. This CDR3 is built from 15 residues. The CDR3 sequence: CASTQGQGDTGELFF. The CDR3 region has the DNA TGTGCCAGCACCCAAGGACAGGGCGACACCGGGGAGCTGTTTTTT.

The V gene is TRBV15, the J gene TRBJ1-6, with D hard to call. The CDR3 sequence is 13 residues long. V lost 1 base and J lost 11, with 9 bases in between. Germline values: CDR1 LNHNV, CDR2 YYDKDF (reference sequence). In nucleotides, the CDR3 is TGTGCCACCAGCAGAGTCGGGGTCGCACCCCTCCACTTT. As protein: CATSRVGVAPLHF.

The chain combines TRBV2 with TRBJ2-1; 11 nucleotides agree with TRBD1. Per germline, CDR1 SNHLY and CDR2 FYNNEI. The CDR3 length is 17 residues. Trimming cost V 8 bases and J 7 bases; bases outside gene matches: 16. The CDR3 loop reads CASCRTPPGQGGNEQFF. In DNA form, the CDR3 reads TGTGCCAGCTGCCGAACTCCACCGGGACAGGGGGGGAATGAGCAGTTCTTC.

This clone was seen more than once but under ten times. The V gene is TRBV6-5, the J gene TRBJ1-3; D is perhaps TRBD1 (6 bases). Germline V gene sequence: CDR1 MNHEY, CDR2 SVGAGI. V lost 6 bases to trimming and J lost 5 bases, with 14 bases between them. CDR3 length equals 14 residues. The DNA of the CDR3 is TGTGCCAGCAGACAGGACAGAACTAGAAACACCATATATTTT. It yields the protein CASRQDRTRNTIYF.

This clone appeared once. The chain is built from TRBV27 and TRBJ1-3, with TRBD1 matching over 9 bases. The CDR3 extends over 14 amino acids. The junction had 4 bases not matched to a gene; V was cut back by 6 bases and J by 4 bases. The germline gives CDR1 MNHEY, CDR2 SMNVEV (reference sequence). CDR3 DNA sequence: TGTGCCAGCAGATCCGGGACAGGGGGAAACACCATATATTTT. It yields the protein CASRSGTGGNTIYF.

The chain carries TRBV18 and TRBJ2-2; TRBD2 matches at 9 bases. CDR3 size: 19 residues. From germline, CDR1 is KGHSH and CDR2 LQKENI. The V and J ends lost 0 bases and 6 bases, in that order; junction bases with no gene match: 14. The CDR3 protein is CASSPPPKVAGGLAGELFF. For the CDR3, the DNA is TGTGCCAGCTCACCACCCCCGAAGGTGGCGGGAGGGCTCGCCGGGGAGCTGTTTTTT.

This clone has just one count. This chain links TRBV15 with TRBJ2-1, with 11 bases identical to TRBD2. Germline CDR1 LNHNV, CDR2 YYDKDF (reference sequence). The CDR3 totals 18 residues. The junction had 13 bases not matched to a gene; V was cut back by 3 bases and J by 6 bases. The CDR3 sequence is CATSRDAITSGRSNEQFF. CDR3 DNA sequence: TGTGCCACCAGCAGGGATGCCATAACTAGCGGGAGATCCAATGAGCAGTTCTTC.

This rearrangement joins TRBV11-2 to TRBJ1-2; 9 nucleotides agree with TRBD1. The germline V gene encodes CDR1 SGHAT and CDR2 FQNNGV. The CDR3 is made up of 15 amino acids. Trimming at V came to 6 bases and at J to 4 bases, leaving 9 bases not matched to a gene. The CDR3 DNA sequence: TGTGCCAGCAGGTTATCCAAGGACAGGGGCTATGGCTACACCTTC. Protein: CASRLSKDRGYGYTF.

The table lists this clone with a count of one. CDR3 nucleotides: TGTGCCTGGAAAATTACTGGCGGGGCGCCATTCAATGAGCAGTTCTTC. Translating it yields CAWKITGGAPFNEQFF. The genes are TRBV30 and TRBJ2-1; the D gene is possibly TRBD2 (6 bases). Germline V gene lookup returns CDR1 GTSNPN and CDR2 SVGIG (reference sequence). The CDR3 extends over 16 amino acids. V lost 4 bases and J 6 bases, leaving 22 bases between the germline ends. Complete variable domain (other parts from reference TRBV30 and TRBJ2-1): SQTIHQWPATLVQPVGSPLSLECTVEGTSNPNLYWYRQAAGRGLQLLFYSVGIGQISSEVPQNLSASRPQDRQFILSSKKLLLSDSGFYLCAWKITGGAPFNEQFFGPGTRLTVL.

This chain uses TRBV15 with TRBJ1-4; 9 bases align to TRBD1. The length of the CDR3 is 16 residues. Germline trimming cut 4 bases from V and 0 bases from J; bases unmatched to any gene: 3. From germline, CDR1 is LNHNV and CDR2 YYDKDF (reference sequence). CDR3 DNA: TGTGCCACCAGCATTGGACAGGGGACAACTAATGAAAAACTGTTTTTT. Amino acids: CATSIGQGTTNEKLFF.

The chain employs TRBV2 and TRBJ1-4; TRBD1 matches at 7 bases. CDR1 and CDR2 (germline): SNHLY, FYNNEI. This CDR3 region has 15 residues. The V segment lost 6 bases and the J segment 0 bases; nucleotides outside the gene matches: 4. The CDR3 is CASRQGLATNEKLFF. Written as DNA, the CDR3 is TGTGCCAGCAGACAGGGGCTGGCAACTAATGAAAAACTGTTTTTT.

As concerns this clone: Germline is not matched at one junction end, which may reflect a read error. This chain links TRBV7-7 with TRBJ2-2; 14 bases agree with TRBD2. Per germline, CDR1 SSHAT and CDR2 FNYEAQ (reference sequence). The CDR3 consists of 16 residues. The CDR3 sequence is CASSLGLAGATGELFF. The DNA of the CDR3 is TGTGCTAGCAGCCTGGGACTAGCGGGAGCCACCGGGGAGCTGTTTTTT.

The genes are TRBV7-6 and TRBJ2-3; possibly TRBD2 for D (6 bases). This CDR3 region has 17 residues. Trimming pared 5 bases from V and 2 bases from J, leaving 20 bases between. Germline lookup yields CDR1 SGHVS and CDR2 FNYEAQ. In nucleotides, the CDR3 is TGTGCCAGCAGCCTCCGGGACGGGAGAACGAACACAGATACGCAGTATTTT. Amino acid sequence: CASSLRDGRTNTDTQYF.